The 14 T cell receptor beta chains listed next were all sequenced from one sample in a study of radiotherapy plus CTLA-4 blockade in lung cancer. Only in-frame clones appear in the TCRdb table, and some are missing; sequencing was by immunoSEQ multiplex PCR. The sample carries 25,000 to 35,000 clones, roughly three quarters recorded once. Sequenced here: peripheral blood, sampled from a patient treated with radiotherapy plus ipilimumab. These receptors all stem from a human donor with non-small cell lung cancer that progressed on radiotherapy plus ipilimumab.

The chain uses TRBV27 and TRBJ2-3; 13 bases map to TRBD2. From germline, CDR1 is MNHEY and CDR2 SMNVEV (reference sequence). J lost 3 bases, V lost 4 bases, and 4 bases had no gene match. The length of the CDR3 is 16 residues. The CDR3 sequence is CASSSLTSGGTDTQYF. The DNA for the CDR3 is TGTGCCAGCAGTTCTCTGACTAGCGGGGGGACAGATACGCAGTATTTT.

The gene calls are TRBV19 and TRBJ1-1; no reliable D call. CDR1 and CDR2 (germline): LNHDA, SQIVND (reference sequence). The CDR3 has 13 amino acids. V lost 3 bases to trimming and J lost 0 bases, with 5 bases between them. CDR3 in amino acids: CASSISMNTEAFF. The CDR3 DNA is TGTGCCAGTAGTATTTCTATGAACACTGAAGCTTTCTTT.

The chain employs TRBV28 and TRBJ2-2; tentatively, D is TRBD2 (5 bases). The germline V and J ends were trimmed by 5 bases and 5 bases, with 15 bases remaining between them. Germline V gene lookup returns CDR1 MDHEN and CDR2 SYDVKM. There are 15 residues in the CDR3. CDR3 residues: CASSGFSGVTGELFF. The CDR3 nucleotides are TGTGCCAGCAGTGGCTTCTCCGGGGTAACCGGGGAGCTGTTTTTT. The variable domain in full, completed from reference TRBV28 and TRBJ2-2, reads DVKVTQSSRYLVKRTGEKVFLECVQDMDHENMFWYRQDPGLGLRLIYFSYDVKMKEKGDIPEGYSVSREKKERFSLILESASTNQTSMYLCASSGFSGVTGELFFGEGSRLTVL.

The chain combines TRBV27 with TRBJ2-7, with 9 bases matching TRBD2. The CDR3 is 16 residues long. The V gene's germline CDR1 is MNHEY and CDR2 SMNVEV (reference sequence). The J segment lost 0 bases and the V segment lost 5 bases, leaving 8 bases of the junction unmatched. CDR3 protein: CASSPSSGGSSYEQYF. CDR3 nucleotides: TGTGCCAGCAGTCCAAGTAGCGGGGGTAGCTCCTACGAGCAGTACTTC.

The V call is TRBV7-9, the J call TRBJ1-1; possibly TRBD1 for D (6 bases). Trimming took 5 bases from V and 0 from J, leaving 16 bases between them. Germline V gene sequence: CDR1 SEHNR, CDR2 FQNEAQ (reference sequence). The CDR3 covers 16 residues. The CDR3 DNA reads TGTGCCAGCAGCCTGGACAGAGCGTTTGTGAACACTGAAGCTTTCTTT. Its translation: CASSLDRAFVNTEAFF.

The chain recombines TRBV6-5 with TRBJ2-1, with 11 bases identical to TRBD1. The V gene's germline CDR1 is MNHEY and CDR2 SVGAGI. V lost 5 bases to trimming and J lost 2 bases; unmatched junction nucleotides: 2. The CDR3 contains 15 residues. The CDR3 loop is CASSADRGPYNEQFF. CDR3 DNA sequence: TGTGCCAGCAGTGCGGACAGGGGGCCCTACAATGAGCAGTTCTTC.

This sequence joins TRBV9 and TRBJ2-5, with D possibly TRBD2 on 5 matching bases. V lost 0 bases and J 3 bases, leaving 12 bases between the germline ends. The CDR3 contains 15 residues. Germline V gene sequence: CDR1 SGDLS, CDR2 YYNGEE. The CDR3 DNA follows: TGTGCCAGCAGCGTAGCTGGATCGGGGAAAGAGACCCAGTACTTC. The encoded protein is CASSVAGSGKETQYF.

The rearrangement joins TRBV27 to TRBJ1-6, with a possible D match to TRBD1 (5 bases). Trimming shortened V by 0 bases and J by 7 bases, and 10 bases separated the two germline ends. The V gene's germline CDR1 is MNHEY and CDR2 SMNVEV (reference sequence). This CDR3 has 15 residues. In DNA, the CDR3 is TGTGCCAGCAGTTTATCCGGTGGGACCAATTCACCCCTCCACTTT. This encodes CASSLSGGTNSPLHF.

This clone has just a few counts. The chain joins TRBV9 to TRBJ2-2; 7 bases map to TRBD2. The V and J ends lost 3 bases and 4 bases, in that order; junction bases with no gene match: 12. CDR1 and CDR2 from the germline V gene are SGDLS and YYNGEE. This CDR3 is built from 17 residues. CDR3 in DNA: TGTGCCAGCAGCGGGAGATGGGGACCGGGGGGCACCGGGGAGCTGTTTTTT. Translating it yields CASSGRWGPGGTGELFF.

The J gene is TRBJ2-7, the V gene TRBV6-5, with 7 bases fitting TRBD2. The V segment lost 6 bases and the J segment 7 bases; nucleotides outside the gene matches: 9. CDR3 length equals 13 residues. The germline V gene encodes CDR1 MNHEY and CDR2 SVGAGI. CDR3 amino acids: CASSGTIWGEQYF. The CDR3, as DNA: TGTGCCAGCAGCGGGACTATCTGGGGGGAGCAGTACTTC.

This clone occurred a few times. The V gene is TRBV5-1, the J gene TRBJ1-1; D may be TRBD1 (6 bases). CDR1 is SGHRS and CDR2 is YFSETQ in the germline V gene. V was cut by 4 bases and J by 1 base, with 17 bases left in between. The CDR3 is 16 residues long. The CDR3 reads CASSPGQGTTNTEAFF. CDR3 nucleotides: TGCGCCAGCAGCCCCGGGCAGGGGACAACGAACACTGAAGCTTTCTTT.

This chain joins TRBV7-7 and TRBJ2-5, with D perhaps being TRBD1 or TRBD2 (5 bases each). Germline V CDR1 and CDR2: SSHAT, FNYEAQ (reference sequence). This CDR3 is built from 15 residues. The V end lost 5 bases, the J end lost 5 bases, and 18 bases lay between the germline ends. CDR3 loop: CASSPGRLVLETQYF. The CDR3 nucleotides read TGTGCCAGCAGCCCGGGACGGTTGGTTCTGGAGACCCAGTACTTC.

CDR3 sequence reads: CSVGASAYEQYF. In DNA form, the CDR3 reads TGCAGCGTTGGAGCTAGTGCCTACGAGCAGTACTTC. The chain combines TRBV29-1 with TRBJ2-7; D ambiguous. Trimming took off 4 bases at V and 2 bases at J, with 9 bases between the two ends. The CDR3 loop spans 12 amino acids. Germline V CDR1 and CDR2: SQVTM, ANQGSEA.

The chain is built from TRBV5-1 and TRBJ1-1; 8 nucleotides line up with TRBD1. CDR1 is SGHRS, CDR2 YFSETQ, per germline. J lost 1 base, V lost 1 base, and 6 bases had no gene match. This CDR3 has 16 residues. CDR3 loop: CASSLRSTGGNTEAFF. DNA of the CDR3: TGCGCCAGCAGCTTGAGGAGCACAGGGGGGAACACTGAAGCTTTCTTT.